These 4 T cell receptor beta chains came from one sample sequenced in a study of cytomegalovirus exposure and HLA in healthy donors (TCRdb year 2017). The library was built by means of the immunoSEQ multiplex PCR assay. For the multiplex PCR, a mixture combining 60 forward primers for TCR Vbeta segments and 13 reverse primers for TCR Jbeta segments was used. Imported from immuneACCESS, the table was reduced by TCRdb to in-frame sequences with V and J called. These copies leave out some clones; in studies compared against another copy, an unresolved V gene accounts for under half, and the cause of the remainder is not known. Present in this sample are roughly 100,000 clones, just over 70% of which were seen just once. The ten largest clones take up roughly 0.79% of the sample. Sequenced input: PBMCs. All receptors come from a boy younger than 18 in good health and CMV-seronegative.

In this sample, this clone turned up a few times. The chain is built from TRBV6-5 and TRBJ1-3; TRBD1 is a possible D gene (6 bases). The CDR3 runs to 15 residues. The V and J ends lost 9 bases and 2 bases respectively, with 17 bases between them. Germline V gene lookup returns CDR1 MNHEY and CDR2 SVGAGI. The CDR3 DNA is TGTGCCAGTCGAAGGGGGGGTCAAACTGGAAACACCATATATTTT. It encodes CASRRGGQTGNTIYF.

The CDR3 protein is CASSPSPGQPQHF. As DNA, the CDR3 is TGTGCCAGCAGCCCTTCGCCGGGTCAGCCCCAGCATTTT. The chain carries TRBV7-3 and TRBJ1-5, with D unresolved. The germline V gene has CDR1 SGHTA and CDR2 FQGTGA. Trimming took off 5 bases at V and 6 bases at J, with 11 bases between the two ends. CDR3 length equals 13 residues.

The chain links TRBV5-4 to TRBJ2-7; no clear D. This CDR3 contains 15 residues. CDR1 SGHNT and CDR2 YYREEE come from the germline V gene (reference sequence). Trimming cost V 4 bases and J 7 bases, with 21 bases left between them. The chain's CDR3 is CASSLTNKGRLEQYF. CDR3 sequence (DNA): TGTGCCAGCAGCCTGACAAACAAAGGAAGGTTAGAGCAGTACTTC.

The CDR3 sequence: CASSQLKEANTGELFF. Written as DNA, the CDR3 is TGTGCCAGCAGCCAACTCAAGGAGGCGAACACCGGGGAGCTGTTTTTT. The chain joins TRBV4-2 to TRBJ2-2; perhaps TRBD2 as D (5 bases). V dropped 2 bases and J dropped 0 bases, with 10 bases sitting between them. The CDR3 length is 16 residues. Germline V lookup: CDR1 LGHNA, CDR2 YNFKEQ.